Listed below are T cell receptor beta chains from one sample, sequenced in a study of shared clonotypes between healthy human individuals. Measured with immunoSEQ multiplex PCR; TCRdb has only the in-frame clones, and not every one. The sample yields 330,000 or so clones, about 73% seen once. Input material: memory CD4+ T cells sorted from blood. Every receptor here comes from a young man in good health. Both conserved end residues are part of each CDR3. The D gene is left open where the match is weak. Clone size is given for some rows only: seen once, a few or many times, or a class if the clone is expanded.

j_call clone_size d_call v_call cdr3_length cdr3_nt cdr3_aa
TRBJ1-3 few NA TRBV6-6 16 TGTGCCAGCAGACACGGAACAGGGAATCCTGGAAACACCATATATTTT CASRHGTGNPGNTIYF
TRBJ2-5 NA NA TRBV19 14 TGTGCCAGTAGTTCCTACCGCCGGGAAGAGACCCAGTACTTC CASSSYRREETQYF
TRBJ2-3 NA TRBD2 TRBV10-3 16 TGTGCCATCAGTGGGTCTGGCGGGAGGGCCGTAGATACGCAGTATTTT CAISGSGGRAVDTQYF
TRBJ2-2 once NA TRBV27 15 TGTGCCAGCAGTTTATTGGGGAGGAGGCCCGGGGAGCTGTTTTTT CASSLLGRRPGELFF
TRBJ2-5 NA NA TRBV5-4 13 TGTGCCAGCAGCTTACGAGGGGTAGAGACCCAGTACTTC CASSLRGVETQYF
TRBJ2-1 NA NA TRBV29-1 10 TGCAGCGTGAGACTTTATGAGCAGTTCTTC CSVRLYEQFF
TRBJ1-2 NA NA TRBV28 12 TGTGCCAGCAGTCCCATGGGGTATGGCTACACCTTC CASSPMGYGYTF
TRBJ2-3 NA TRBD2 TRBV7-9 16 TGTGCCAGCAGCTTAGTACTAGCGGGAGGGGAAGATACGCAGTATTTT CASSLVLAGGEDTQYF
TRBJ2-7 NA TRBD1 TRBV10-3 13 TGTGCCATCAGCGTACAGGGGGCCTACGAGCAGTACTTC CAISVQGAYEQYF
TRBJ2-7 NA NA TRBV5-4 13 TGTGCCAGCAGCTTGGCTTCTGGCGGCGAGCAGTACTTC CASSLASGGEQYF
TRBJ1-2 NA NA TRBV7-2 12 TGTGCCAGCAGCTTATTCAACTATGGCTACACCTTC CASSLFNYGYTF
TRBJ2-1 NA TRBD2 TRBV6-5 14 TGTGCCAGCAGTGGGGGACTAGCGGGAGGGCCTCGGTTCTTC CASSGGLAGGPRFF
TRBJ2-2 NA NA TRBV5-1 15 TGCGCCAGCAGCTTGACAGGCACGAACACCGGGGAGCTGTTTTTT CASSLTGTNTGELFF
TRBJ2-5 NA NA TRBV2 15 TGTGCCAGCAGTGGAAGAATTCTAGTACAAGAGACCCAGTACTTC CASSGRILVQETQYF